This T cell receptor (beta chain) was sequenced in a study of early T cells in non-severe SARS-CoV-2 infection. This CDR3 has 15 residues. Study results and limitations: A preference for anti-spike CD8 responses marked VDJdb matching, which missed private and CD4 specificities.

This clonotype was counted many times. Its antigen is currently unknown. TCRdb used MiXCR to reprocess the 5' RACE reads, holding one entry per CDR3 protein. The table includes 30,000 to 35,000 distinct CDR3 sequences, 5.5% to 8% detected once. The sequence was obtained from an adult who was a healthcare worker with PCR-confirmed SARS-CoV-2 infection or an uninfected control (not recorded which). The specimen was whole blood. This sequence joins TRBV1 and TRBJ2-7; TRBD2, the table's D call, lacks a check against the DNA. TRBV1 is a known pseudogene. The chain's CDR3 is CTSSQAPGLVPEQYF. The CDR3 DNA follows: TGCACCAGCAGCCAAGCACCGGGACTAGTTCCCGAGCAGTACTTC.